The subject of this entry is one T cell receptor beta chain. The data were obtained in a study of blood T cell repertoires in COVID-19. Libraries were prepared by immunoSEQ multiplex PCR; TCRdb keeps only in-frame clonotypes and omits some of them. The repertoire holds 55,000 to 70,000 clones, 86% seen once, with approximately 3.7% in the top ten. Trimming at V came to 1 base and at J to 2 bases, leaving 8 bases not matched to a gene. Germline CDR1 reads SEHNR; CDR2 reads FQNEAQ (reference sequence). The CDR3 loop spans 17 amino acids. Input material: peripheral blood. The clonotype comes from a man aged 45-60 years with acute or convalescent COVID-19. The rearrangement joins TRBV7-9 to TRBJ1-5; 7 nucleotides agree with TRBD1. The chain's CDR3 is CASSLGQGEGGNQPQHF. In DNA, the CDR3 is TGTGCCAGCAGCTTAGGTCAGGGGGAAGGTGGCAATCAGCCCCAGCATTTT.